This TCR beta chain was observed in a study of shared clonotypes between healthy human individuals. Trimming stripped 0 bases from V and 5 bases from J, with 8 bases between. The length of the CDR3 is 13 residues. Germline values: CDR1 KGHSH, CDR2 LQKENI. Generated by immunoSEQ multiplex PCR, the TCRdb table keeps only in-frame clones and is missing some. This sample has some 1 million clones, with 75% found just once. This clonotype was sampled from a man between 18 and 29 years old in good health. The chain links TRBV18 to TRBJ2-7, with D unresolved. The sequenced sample consisted of memory CD4+ T cells sorted from blood. As to subset: CD45RA-negative fraction. The CDR3 DNA sequence: TGTGCCAGCTCACCACCAACGGGTAACGAGCAGTACTTC. Its protein is CASSPPTGNEQYF.